This T cell receptor (beta chain) was sequenced in a study of T cell responses to AZD1222 COVID-19 vaccine. Points on this clone: Its antigen is still unknown.

Only in-frame clones appear in the TCRdb table, and some are missing; sequencing was by immunoSEQ multiplex PCR. The repertoire holds around 190,000 clones, approximately 91% seen once, with 1.5% to 2% in the top ten. Study-wide results and caveats: Close to half of spike-specific TCRs reportedly recognize unmutated variant regions. Sampling captured repertoires only after the peak T cell response. Researchers report vaccine-associated CD4 TCRs spanning spike, with dominance at 160-218 and 743-854.

Researchers grouped second doses given at about 4 or about 12 weeks into one pool. The CDR3 is 17 residues long. Germline CDR1 is GTSNPN and CDR2 is SVGIG (reference sequence). The V gene end was trimmed by 3 bases and the J gene end by 5 bases; junction bases not matched to a gene: 12. The clonotype comes from an adult who received the AZD1222 COVID-19 vaccine. Sequenced here: peripheral blood, sampled 28 days after the second AZD1222 dose. The chain joins TRBV30 to TRBJ2-2; 10 bases align to TRBD1. The CDR3 coding sequence is TGTGCCTGGAGCAGAAAACCGGGACAGGGGTTGACCGGGGAGCTGTTTTTT. This gives the protein CAWSRKPGQGLTGELFF.